The clone carrying this T cell receptor beta chain was counted a few times. RNA transcripts gave rise to amplified TCR beta CDR3 regions. First-round RT-PCR of the TCR CDR3 relied on the HTBI primer set. TCRdb re-called the multiplex PCR reads through MiXCR, storing one row per CDR3 protein. The sample holds hundreds of thousands of distinct CDR3 sequences; 12% to 15% are singletons and the top ten take approximately 10%. This entry belongs to a study of T cells in Graves' hyperthyroidism and ophthalmopathy. The sample consisted of blood. This sequence was found in a young woman with Graves' hyperthyroidism.

CDR3 nucleotide sequence: TGCAGTGCTCGAGGGGGTTCCGCGAACACCGGGGAGCTGTTTTTT. Translation gives CSARGGSANTGELFF. The chain employs TRBV20-1 and TRBJ2-2, with a weak D call TRBD1 (6 bases). The CDR3 is 15 amino acids. V was cut by 5 bases and J by 0 bases, with 13 bases left in between. From germline, CDR1 is DFQATT and CDR2 SNEGSKA (reference sequence).